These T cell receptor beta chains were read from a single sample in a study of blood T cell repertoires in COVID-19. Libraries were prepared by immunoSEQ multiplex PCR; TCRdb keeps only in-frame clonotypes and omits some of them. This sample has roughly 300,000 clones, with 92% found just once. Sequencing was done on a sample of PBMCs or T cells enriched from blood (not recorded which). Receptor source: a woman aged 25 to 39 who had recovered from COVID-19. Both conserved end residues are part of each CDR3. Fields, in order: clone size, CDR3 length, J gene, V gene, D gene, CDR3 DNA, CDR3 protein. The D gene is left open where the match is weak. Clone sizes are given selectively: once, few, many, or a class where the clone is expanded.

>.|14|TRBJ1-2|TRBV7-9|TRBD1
TGTGCCAGCAGCCCTCAGGGGGGAGGTAGTGGCTACACCTTC
CASSPQGGGSGYTF
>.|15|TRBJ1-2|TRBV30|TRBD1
TGTGCCTGGAGTGCCACGACCTGGACAGGGAAAGGCTACACCTTC
CAWSATTWTGKGYTF
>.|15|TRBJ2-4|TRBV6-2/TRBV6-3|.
TGTGCCAGCAGCGCAGTAGGGGTCGCCAAAAACATTCAGTACTTC
CASSAVGVAKNIQYF
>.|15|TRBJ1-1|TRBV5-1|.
TGCGCCAGCAGCCCGCAAACAGGGATGAACACTGAAGCTTTCTTT
CASSPQTGMNTEAFF
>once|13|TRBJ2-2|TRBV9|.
TGTGCCAGCAGCGTCCAGCGGTCCGGGGAGCTGTTTTTT
CASSVQRSGELFF
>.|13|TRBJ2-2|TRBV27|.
TGTGCCAGTAGGCTCGGGATCCCCGGGGAGCTGTTTTTT
CASRLGIPGELFF
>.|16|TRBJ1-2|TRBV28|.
TGTGCCAGCAGTTCCCCCTGGACAGCGATAGTGGGCGGCTACACCTTC
CASSSPWTAIVGGYTF
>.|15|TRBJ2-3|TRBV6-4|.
TGTGCCAGCAGTGACTATGGGGCTAGCACAGATACGCAGTATTTT
CASSDYGASTDTQYF
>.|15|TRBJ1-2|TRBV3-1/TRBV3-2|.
TGTGCCAGCAGCCCGCCGGGGGGGACTGGGAGAGGCTACACCTTC
CASSPPGGTGRGYTF
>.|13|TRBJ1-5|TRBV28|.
TGTGCCAGCAGTCGTCAGGGTGTTCAGCCCCAGCATTTT
CASSRQGVQPQHF
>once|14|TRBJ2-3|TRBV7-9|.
TGTGCCAGCAGCCCCCGGACAGCCCCGGATACGCAGTATTTT
CASSPRTAPDTQYF
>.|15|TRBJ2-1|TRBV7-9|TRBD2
TGTGCCAGCAGCTTAGGGCGGGGGGGGTACAATGAGCAGTTCTTC
CASSLGRGGYNEQFF
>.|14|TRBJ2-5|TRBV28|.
TGTGCCAGCAGTTTATATAACAGCCAAGAGACCCAGTACTTC
CASSLYNSQETQYF
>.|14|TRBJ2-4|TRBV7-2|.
TGTGCCAGCAGCTTATGGGGGCGTGAAAACATTCAGTACTTC
CASSLWGRENIQYF
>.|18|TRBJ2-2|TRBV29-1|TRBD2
TGCAGCGTTGAGGAATTTAGCGGGAGGGCCCGAAACACCGGGGAGCTGTTTTTT
CSVEEFSGRARNTGELFF
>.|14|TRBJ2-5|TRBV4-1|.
TGCGCCAGCAGCCTTGGTGGGGCCGCGGAGACCCAGTACTTC
CASSLGGAAETQYF
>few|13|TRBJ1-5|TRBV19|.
TGTGCCACTAGACAGTATAGCAATCAGCCCCAGCATTTT
CATRQYSNQPQHF
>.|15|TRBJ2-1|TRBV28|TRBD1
TGTGCCAGCAGTTTGTCCGGGACAGGGGTACTGGAGCAGTTCTTC
CASSLSGTGVLEQFF
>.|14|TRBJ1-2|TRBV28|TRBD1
TGTGCCAGCAGTACACAGGGGTCTAACTATGGCTACACCTTC
CASSTQGSNYGYTF
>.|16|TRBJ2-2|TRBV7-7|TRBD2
TGTGCTAGCAGCCAAACTAGCGGGAGAATCGCCGGGGAGCTGTTTTTT
CASSQTSGRIAGELFF
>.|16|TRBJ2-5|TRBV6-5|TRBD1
TGTGCCAGCAGTTACTCCATACAGGGGCACCAAGAGACCCAGTACTTC
CASSYSIQGHQETQYF
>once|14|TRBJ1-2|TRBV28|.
TGTGCCAGCAGTCGGGGAGACTCGATCTATGGCTACACCTTC
CASSRGDSIYGYTF
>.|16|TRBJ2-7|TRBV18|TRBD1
TGTGCCAGCTCACCCCGGGACAGGGGAATGGGGTACGAGCAGTACTTC
CASSPRDRGMGYEQYF
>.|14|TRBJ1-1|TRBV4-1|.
TGCGCCAGCAGCAAAATGACAGGAACCAGGACGAGGATCTTT
CASSKMTGTRTRIF
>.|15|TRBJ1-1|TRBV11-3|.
TGTGCCAGCAGCCCCCTTGGGGGGTTAAGCGCTGAAGCTTTCTTT
CASSPLGGLSAEAFF
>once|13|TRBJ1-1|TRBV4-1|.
TGCGCCAGCAGCCAGGGCCTCGGCACTGAAGCTTTCTTT
CASSQGLGTEAFF
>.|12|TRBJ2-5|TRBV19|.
TGTGCCAGTAGTATGGGTGAGGGCACCCAGTACTTC
CASSMGEGTQYF
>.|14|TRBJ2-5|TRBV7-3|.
TGTGCCAGCAGCTCGAACAGGGTCGGAGAGACCCAGTACTTC
CASSSNRVGETQYF
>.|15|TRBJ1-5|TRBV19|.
TGTGCCAGTAGTCGCGGGCAGGAATTATCTTCGCCCCAGCATTTT
CASSRGQELSSPQHF
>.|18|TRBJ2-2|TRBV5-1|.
TGCGCCAGCAGCTTGGTTTATCGGGGAGCCTCGAACACCGGGGAGCTGTTTTTT
CASSLVYRGASNTGELFF
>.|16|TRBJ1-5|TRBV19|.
TGTGCCAGTAGTATCGGCCAGGGGAATAGCAATCAGCCCCAGCATTTT
CASSIGQGNSNQPQHF
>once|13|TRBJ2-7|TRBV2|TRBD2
TGTGCCGGCCTCGGCGGGAGGACCTACGAGCAGTACTTC
CAGLGGRTYEQYF
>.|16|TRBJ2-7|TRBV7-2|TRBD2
TGTGCCAGCAGCCCCCCCCTAGGACTAGCGGCCTACGAGCAGTACTTC
CASSPPLGLAAYEQYF
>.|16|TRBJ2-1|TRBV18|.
TGTGCCAGCTCACGGTCAGGGGCAGGCCCCAACAATGAGCAGTTCTTC
CASSRSGAGPNNEQFF
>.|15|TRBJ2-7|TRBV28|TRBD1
TGTGCCAGCAGCCGTTCAACAGGGGAGTACTACGAGCAGTACTTC
CASSRSTGEYYEQYF
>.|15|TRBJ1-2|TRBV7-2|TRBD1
TGTGCCAGCAGCGCAGGGGGCGTTAGCCAATATGGCTACACCTTC
CASSAGGVSQYGYTF